Sequencing of this T cell receptor (beta chain) was carried out in a study of neurological immune-mediated disorders. Notes on the study in general: Sharing of CDR3 amino acid sequences among expanded clones across subjects was absent, suggesting private repertoires in all groups.

Specified time point: longitudinal time-point 2. PBMCs stored at -80 C, 2 million in total, were the source of the unsorted libraries. In germline, CDR1 is SEHNR, CDR2 FQNEAQ (reference sequence). V shed 5 bases, J shed 8 bases, and the junction held 7 bases outside the gene matches. The CDR3 is made up of 15 amino acids. TCRdb re-derived calls from the 5' RACE reads in MiXCR, one entry per CDR3 protein. The profile shows 70,000 to 95,000 distinct CDR3 sequences, roughly 13% of them singletons. This clonotype was seen many times. Its antigen remains unknown. The V and J genes are TRBV7-9 and TRBJ2-1; TRBD1 aligns across 12 bases. Sequences were obtained from PBMCs. The sequence derives from a female donor with HTLV-1-associated myelopathy (HAM/TSP). The DNA of the CDR3 is TGTGCCAGCAGCGGCCCGGGACAGGGGGCTTATGAGCAGTTCTTC. This translates into CASSGPGQGAYEQFF.